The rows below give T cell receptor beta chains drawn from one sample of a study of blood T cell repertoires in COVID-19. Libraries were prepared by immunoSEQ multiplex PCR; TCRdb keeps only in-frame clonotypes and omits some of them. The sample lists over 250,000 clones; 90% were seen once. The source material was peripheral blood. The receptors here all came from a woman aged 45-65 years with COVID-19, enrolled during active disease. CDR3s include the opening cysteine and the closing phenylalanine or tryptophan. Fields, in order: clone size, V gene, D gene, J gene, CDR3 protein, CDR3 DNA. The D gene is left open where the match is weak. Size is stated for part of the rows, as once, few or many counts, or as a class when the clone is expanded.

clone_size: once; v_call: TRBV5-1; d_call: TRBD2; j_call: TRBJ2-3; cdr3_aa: CASSPGSGSSTDTQYF; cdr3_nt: TGCGCCAGCAGCCCCGGTAGCGGGAGTTCCACAGATACGCAGTATTTT
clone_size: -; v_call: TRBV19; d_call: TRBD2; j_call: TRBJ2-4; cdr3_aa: CASSSSGSGGGVAKNIQYF; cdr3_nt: TGTGCCAGTAGCTCCAGTGGGAGCGGGGGGGGTGTAGCCAAAAACATTCAGTACTTC
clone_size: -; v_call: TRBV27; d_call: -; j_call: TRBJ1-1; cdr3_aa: CASSLSPLRDTEAFF; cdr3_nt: TGTGCCAGCAGTTTATCACCTCTGCGGGACACTGAAGCTTTCTTT
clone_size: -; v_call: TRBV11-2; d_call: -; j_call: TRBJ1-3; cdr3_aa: CASSLRGPYSGNTIYF; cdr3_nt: TGTGCCAGCAGCCTAAGAGGTCCCTACTCTGGAAACACCATATATTTT
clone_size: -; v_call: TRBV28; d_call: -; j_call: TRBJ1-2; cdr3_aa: CASSLSYGSGGYTF; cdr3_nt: TGTGCCAGCAGTTTAAGTTATGGGTCGGGTGGCTACACCTTC
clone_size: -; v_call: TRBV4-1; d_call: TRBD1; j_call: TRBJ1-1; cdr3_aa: CASSQDGTGRTEAFF; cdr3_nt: TGCGCCAGCAGCCAAGACGGGACAGGGAGGACTGAAGCTTTCTTT
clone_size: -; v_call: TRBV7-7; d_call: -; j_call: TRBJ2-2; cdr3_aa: CASSQPSDANTGELFF; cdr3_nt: TGTGCCAGCAGCCAACCTAGCGACGCGAACACCGGGGAGCTGTTTTTT
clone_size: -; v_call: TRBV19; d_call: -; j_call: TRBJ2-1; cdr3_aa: CASRNTGPDEQFF; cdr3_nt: TGTGCCAGTAGGAATACAGGGCCCGATGAGCAGTTCTTC
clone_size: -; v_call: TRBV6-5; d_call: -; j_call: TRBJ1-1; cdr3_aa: CASRSGTPMNTEAFF; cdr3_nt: TGTGCCAGCAGATCCGGGACTCCCATGAACACTGAAGCTTTCTTT
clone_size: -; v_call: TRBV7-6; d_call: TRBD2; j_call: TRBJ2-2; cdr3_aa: CASSFTSGRTTGELFF; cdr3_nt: TGTGCCAGCAGCTTTACTAGCGGGAGAACCACCGGGGAGCTGTTTTTT
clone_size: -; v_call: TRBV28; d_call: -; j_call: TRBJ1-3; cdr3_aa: CASSLLLNSGNTIYF; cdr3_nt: TGTGCCAGCAGTTTACTACTCAACTCTGGAAACACCATATATTTT
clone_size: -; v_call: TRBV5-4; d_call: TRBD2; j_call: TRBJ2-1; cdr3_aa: CASSLAGDSYNEQFF; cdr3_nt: TGTGCCAGCAGCTTAGCGGGAGACTCCTACAATGAGCAGTTCTTC
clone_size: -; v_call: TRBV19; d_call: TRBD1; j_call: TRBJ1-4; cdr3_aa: CASSKYRGRTTYNEKLFF; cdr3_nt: TGTGCCAGTAGTAAATACAGGGGACGCACGACATATAATGAAAAACTGTTTTTT
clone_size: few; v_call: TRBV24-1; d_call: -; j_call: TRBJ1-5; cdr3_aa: CATSDRSGYYNQPQHF; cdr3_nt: TGTGCCACCAGTGACAGAAGCGGATACTACAATCAGCCCCAGCATTTT
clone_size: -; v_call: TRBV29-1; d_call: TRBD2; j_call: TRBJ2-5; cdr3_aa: CSVTSGQETQYF; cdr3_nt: TGCAGCGTTACTAGCGGGCAAGAGACCCAGTACTTC
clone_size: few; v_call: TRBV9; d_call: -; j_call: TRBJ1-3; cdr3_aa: CASSSRVAGSGNTIYF; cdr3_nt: TGTGCCAGCAGCTCCAGGGTGGCTGGCTCTGGAAACACCATATATTTT
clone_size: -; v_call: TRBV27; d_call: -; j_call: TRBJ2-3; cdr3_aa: CASGSRAEFPDTQYF; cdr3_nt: TGTGCCAGCGGCAGCAGGGCGGAGTTTCCAGATACGCAGTATTTT
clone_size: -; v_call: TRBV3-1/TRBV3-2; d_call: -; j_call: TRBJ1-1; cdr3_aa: CASSEQGNTEAFF; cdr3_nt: TGTGCCAGCAGTGAACAGGGCAACACTGAAGCTTTCTTT
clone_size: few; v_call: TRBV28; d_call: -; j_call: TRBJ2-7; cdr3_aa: CASSLVARGHEQYF; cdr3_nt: TGTGCCAGCAGTTTGGTGGCCAGGGGCCACGAGCAGTACTTC
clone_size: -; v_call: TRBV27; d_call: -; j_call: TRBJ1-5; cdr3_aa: CASSLWSHQPQHF; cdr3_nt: TGTGCCAGCAGTTTATGGAGCCATCAGCCCCAGCATTTT
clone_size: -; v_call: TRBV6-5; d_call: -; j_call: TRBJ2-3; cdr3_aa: CASRADFLRTDTQYF; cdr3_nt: TGTGCCAGCAGAGCGGACTTCCTTCGCACAGATACGCAGTATTTT
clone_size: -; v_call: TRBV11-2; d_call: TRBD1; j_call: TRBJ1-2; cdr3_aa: CASSLGRTGGYGYTF; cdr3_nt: TGTGCCAGCAGCTTAGGCAGGACAGGGGGATATGGCTACACCTTC
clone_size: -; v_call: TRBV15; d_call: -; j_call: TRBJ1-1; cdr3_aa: CATSRGQIKAFF; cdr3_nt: TGTGCCACCAGCAGAGGACAGATAAAAGCTTTCTTT
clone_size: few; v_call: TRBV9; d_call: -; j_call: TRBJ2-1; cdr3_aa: CASSVVGGLSYNEQFF; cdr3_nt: TGTGCCAGCAGCGTAGTGGGCGGGCTCTCCTACAATGAGCAGTTCTTC
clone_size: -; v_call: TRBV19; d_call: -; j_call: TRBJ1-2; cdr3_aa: CASSMDGGGYTF; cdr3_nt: TGTGCCAGTAGTATGGACGGAGGAGGCTACACCTTC
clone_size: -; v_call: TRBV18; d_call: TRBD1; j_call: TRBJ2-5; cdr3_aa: CASSPTTGEETQYF; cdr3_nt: TGTGCCAGCTCACCGACCACAGGGGAAGAGACCCAGTACTTC
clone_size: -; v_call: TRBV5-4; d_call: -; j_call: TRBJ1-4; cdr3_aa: CASSVGVNEKLFF; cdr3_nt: TGTGCCAGCAGTGTAGGGGTTAATGAAAAACTGTTTTTT
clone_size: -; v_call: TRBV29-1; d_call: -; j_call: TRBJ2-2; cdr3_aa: CSVEGPAGELFF; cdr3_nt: TGCAGCGTTGAAGGTCCCGCCGGGGAGCTGTTTTTT
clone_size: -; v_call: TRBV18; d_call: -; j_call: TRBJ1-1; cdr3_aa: CASSPPISGFLFTEAFF; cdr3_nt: TGTGCCAGCTCACCACCAATCTCAGGGTTCCTCTTCACTGAAGCTTTCTTT
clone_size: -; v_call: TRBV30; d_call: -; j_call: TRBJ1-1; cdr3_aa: CAFKQPVNTEAFF; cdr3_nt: TGTGCCTTCAAACAGCCGGTGAACACTGAAGCTTTCTTT